Each of the 18 T cell receptor beta chains below was sequenced from the same sample in a study of cytomegalovirus exposure and HLA in healthy donors. With 60 Vbeta and 13 Jbeta primers, the PCR was carried out. Assay used: immunoSEQ multiplex PCR; TCRdb lists only in-frame clones, some missing. The sample holds more than 55,000 clones; 74% are singletons and the top ten take around 10%. The sequencing input was PBMCs. Receptors were obtained from a woman aged 55-75 years in good health and CMV-seropositive.

The CDR3 DNA follows: TGTGCCAGCAGTGAATCGGGACAGGGGGTTTGGGGCTACACCTTC. As protein: CASSESGQGVWGYTF. The J gene is TRBJ1-2, the V gene TRBV2, with 11 bases aligning to TRBD1. The CDR3 extends over 15 amino acids. The J segment lost 8 bases and the V segment lost 2 bases, leaving 7 bases of the junction unmatched. CDR1 and CDR2 from the germline V gene are SNHLY and FYNNEI. Complete variable domain (other parts from reference TRBV2 and TRBJ1-2): EPEVTQTPSHQVTQMGQEVILRCVPISNHLYFYWYRQILGQKVEFLVSFYNNEISEKSEIFDDQFSVERPDGSNFTLKIRSTKLEDSAMYFCASSESGQGVWGYTFGSGTRLTVV.

This chain connects TRBV6-1 to TRBJ2-7; TRBD2 is a possible D gene (6 bases). V gave up 4 bases and J gave up 6 bases, with 10 bases separating them. Germline V gene data show CDR1 as MNHNS and CDR2 as SASEGT. CDR3 length: 12 amino acids. As DNA, the CDR3 is TGTGCCAGCAGTGGGACTACGGCCGAGCAGTACGTC. The encoded protein is CASSGTTAEQYV.

Notes on this clone: One junction end does not reproduce the germline sequence, and a read error may be involved. The V and J genes are TRBV5-1 and TRBJ1-2; no clear D gene. The CDR3 length is 13 residues. Germline CDR1 SGHRS, CDR2 YFSETQ. The CDR3: CASRLAGPYGYTF. CDR3 in DNA: TGCGCCAGCAGGTTGGCGGGTCCCTATGGCTACACCTTC.

The gene calls are TRBV2 and TRBJ2-7; 13 nucleotides line up with TRBD2. The J segment lost 1 base and the V segment lost 4 bases, leaving 4 bases of the junction unmatched. This CDR3 has 16 amino acids. Germline CDR1 and CDR2: SNHLY and FYNNEI. The CDR3, as DNA: TGTGCCAGCAGTGGGGGACTAGCGGGAAGGTCCTACGAGCAGTACTTC. It translates to CASSGGLAGRSYEQYF.

With regard to this clone: Other nucleotide sequences from this sample produce the same CDR3. The gene calls are TRBV6-1 and TRBJ2-7, with D perhaps TRBD2 (5 bases). The CDR3 contains 12 residues. Trimming cost V 2 bases and J 4 bases, with 6 bases left between them. The germline V gene has CDR1 MNHNS and CDR2 SASEGT. The CDR3, as DNA: TGTGCCAGCAGTGAACGGGGTTACGAGCAGTACTTC. This translates into CASSERGYEQYF.

This chain uses TRBV7-6 with TRBJ1-4; D call uncertain. The CDR3 covers 12 residues. The V end lost 4 bases, the J end lost 4 bases, and 4 bases lay between the germline ends. CDR1 SGHVS and CDR2 FNYEAQ come from the germline V gene. DNA of the CDR3: TGTGCCAGCAGCTCTCTTAATGAAAAACTGTTTTTT. It yields the protein CASSSLNEKLFF.

This rearrangement joins TRBV19 to TRBJ2-1; 14 bases line up with TRBD2. With 6 bases clipped from V and 7 bases from J, the junction kept 5 bases outside the gene matches. CDR3 size: 15 residues. In germline, CDR1 is LNHDA, CDR2 SQIVND (reference sequence). As DNA, the CDR3 is TGTGCCAGTAGCACGGGACTAGCGGGAGTGAATGAGCAGTTCTTC. Translation: CASSTGLAGVNEQFF. The full variable domain, in which reference TRBV19 and TRBJ2-1 provide the parts outside the CDR3, is DGGITQSPKYLFRKEGQNVTLSCEQNLNHDAMYWYRQDPGQGLRLIYYSQIVNDFQKGDIAEGYSVSREKKESFPLTVTSAQKNPTAFYLCASSTGLAGVNEQFFGPGTRLTVL.

The chain is built from TRBV5-1 and TRBJ1-2; 7 bases align to TRBD1. The CDR3 contains 14 residues. J gave up 2 bases and V 3 bases, and 4 bases lay outside the gene matches. Per the germline V gene, CDR1 is SGHRS and CDR2 is YFSETQ. The CDR3 is CASSYLQGNYGYTF. Written as DNA, the CDR3 is TGCGCCAGCAGCTACCTACAGGGGAACTATGGCTACACCTTC.

This clone was recorded once. V usage is TRBV9 and J usage is TRBJ2-3, with TRBD2 identical over 9 bases. The CDR3 is 15 residues long. Germline V gene data show CDR1 as SGDLS and CDR2 as YYNGEE. V trimming: 2 bases; J trimming: 5 bases; junction bases outside the gene matches: 6. As DNA, the CDR3 is TGTGCCAGCAGCGTCATTAGCGGGGGAGAAGATACGCAGTATTTT. Its translation is CASSVISGGEDTQYF.

V gene TRBV7-9 combines with J gene TRBJ1-3; weak D call: TRBD1 (5 bases). Per the germline V gene, CDR1 is SEHNR and CDR2 is FQNEAQ (reference sequence). Trimming stripped 3 bases from V and 2 bases from J, with 8 bases between. CDR3 length equals 14 residues. The CDR3 here is CASSLQGPGNTIYF. The CDR3 DNA reads as TGTGCCAGCAGCTTGCAGGGCCCTGGAAACACCATATATTTT.

The CDR3 sequence is CATTGGDEKLFF. For the CDR3, the DNA is TGTGCCACTACAGGGGGGGATGAAAAACTGTTTTTT. The chain couples TRBV10-3 to TRBJ1-4; TRBD1 aligns across 8 bases. The CDR3 has 12 amino acids. Unmatched junction bases numbered 4, after V lost 10 bases and J lost 6 bases. CDR1 is ENHRY and CDR2 is SYGVKD in the germline V gene.

The chain recombines TRBV6-5 with TRBJ2-5; 9 nucleotides agree with TRBD1. Germline values: CDR1 MNHEY, CDR2 SVGAGI. This CDR3 is 14 amino acids long. With 6 bases clipped from V and 5 bases from J, the junction kept 7 bases outside the gene matches. The CDR3 DNA is TGTGCCAGCAGACCACAGGGGGCAGATGAGACCCAGTACTTC. Its translation is CASRPQGADETQYF.

The rearrangement joins TRBV2 to TRBJ2-2, with D possibly TRBD1 on 5 matching bases. CDR1 and CDR2 (germline): SNHLY, FYNNEI. Trimming stripped 5 bases from V and 4 bases from J, with 8 bases between. CDR3 length equals 13 residues. The CDR3 DNA sequence: TGTGCCAGCAGTACTACAGGCACCGGGGAGCTGTTTTTT. Translation gives CASSTTGTGELFF.

In its sample, this clone was seen once. The chain is built from TRBV7-9 and TRBJ2-5; 8 nucleotides match TRBD2. Per the germline V gene, CDR1 is SEHNR and CDR2 is FQNEAQ (reference sequence). This CDR3 region has 14 residues. The V and J ends lost 4 bases and 5 bases, in that order; junction bases with no gene match: 6. The CDR3 spells CASSSSGFRETQYF. CDR3 DNA sequence: TGTGCCAGCAGCTCTAGCGGGTTCAGGGAGACCCAGTACTTC.

This clone was found a few times. This sequence joins TRBV5-6 and TRBJ1-2, with D maybe TRBD1 (6 bases). V lost 1 base and J 8 bases, leaving 9 bases between the germline ends. The CDR3 consists of 12 residues. Germline assignment: CDR1 SGHDT and CDR2 YYEEEE. This chain's CDR3 is CASSLTGKGYTF. The CDR3, as DNA: TGTGCCAGCAGCTTGACAGGGAAAGGCTACACCTTC.

The chain carries TRBV19 and TRBJ2-5; possible D gene TRBD2, 6 bases. The CDR3 totals 14 residues. Germline V CDR1 and CDR2: LNHDA, SQIVND (reference sequence). V was clipped by 3 bases and J by 5 bases, with 13 bases between them. The CDR3 DNA reads TGTGCCAGTAGTATGGCCGGGGGAGTGGAGACCCAGTACTTC. This gives the protein CASSMAGGVETQYF.

The genes are TRBV4-1 and TRBJ2-4; D possibly corresponds to TRBD1 (5 bases). The CDR3 has 14 residues. The V gene lost 0 bases and the J gene lost 6 bases, with 9 bases spanning the gap. Germline loops: CDR1 MGHRA, CDR2 YSYEKL. The CDR3, as DNA: TGCGCCAGCAGCCAAGATGGGCAGGGAAACATTCAGTACTTC. This translates into CASSQDGQGNIQYF.

This clone is a singleton in its sample. V usage is TRBV5-6 and J usage is TRBJ1-1; unclear D gene. There are 13 residues in the CDR3. Per germline, CDR1 SGHDT and CDR2 YYEEEE. V dropped 2 bases and J dropped 5 bases, with 10 bases sitting between them. The CDR3 region is CASSFISETEAFF. For the CDR3, the DNA is TGTGCCAGCAGCTTTATAAGTGAGACTGAAGCTTTCTTT. The whole variable domain, remainder taken from reference TRBV5-6 and TRBJ1-1, is DAGVTQSPTHLIKTRGQQVTLRCSPKSGHDTVSWYQQALGQGPQFIFQYYEEEERQRGNFPDRFSGHQFPNYSSELNVNALLLGDSALYLCASSFISETEAFFGQGTRLTVV.